This T cell receptor beta chain was captured by sequencing in a study of blood T cell repertoires in COVID-19. Study summary: Samples taken during acute and convalescent COVID-19 were collected in the United States, Italy and Spain. The analysed material was cDNA or gDNA that came from T cells, B-cell-depleted T cells, or PBMCs.

Authors' data handling: It was from reference gene primer amplification that nucleated cell counts were estimated. The table came from immunoSEQ multiplex PCR; TCRdb's copy has only in-frame clones and leaves some out. That table supplies the V and J calls and clone size; D and trimming were determined from the DNA. This repertoire shows around 170,000 clones, more than 70% found once; its top ten account for approximately 3%. This CDR3 comprises 11 residues. Germline CDR1 reads DFQATT; CDR2 reads SNEGSKA (reference sequence). V was pared by 4 bases and J by 7 bases, with 10 bases between. The sequenced sample consisted of peripheral blood. The chain carries TRBV20-1 and TRBJ1-2; D may be TRBD1 (5 bases). The receptor was derived from a man between 60 and 75 years old with acute or convalescent COVID-19. In DNA form, the CDR3 reads TGCAGTGCTAAAGCGGGGGGTGGCTACACCTTC. This codes for CSAKAGGGYTF.